This T cell receptor (beta chain) stems from a study of T cell repertoires in cytomegalovirus infection. Whole-study results and caveats: In two of eight donors, the top clonotype was HLA-C-restricted CMV-specific.

The germline V and J ends were trimmed by 0 bases and 2 bases, with 13 bases remaining between them. CDR3 length equals 16 residues. Germline CDR1 is SGHVS and CDR2 is FQNEAQ. With regard to this clonotype: Its antigen is currently unknown.

TCRdb re-called the reads through MiXCR, storing one row per CDR3 protein. The sample consists of about 920,000 distinct CDR3 sequences, around 32% of them appearing once. The sequence was collected from a human donor in good health (CMV status not recorded). Some clones in this sample may be carry-over from other donors' samples. The sequenced sample was cultured CD8+ T cells from PBMCs, obtained from culture after CMV antigen stimulation. This chain links TRBV7-8 with TRBJ1-1; possible D gene TRBD1, 5 bases. CDR3 sequence: CASSLARGVINTEAFF. DNA for the CDR3: TGTGCCAGCAGCTTAGCGCGAGGGGTCATTAACACTGAAGCTTTCTTT.